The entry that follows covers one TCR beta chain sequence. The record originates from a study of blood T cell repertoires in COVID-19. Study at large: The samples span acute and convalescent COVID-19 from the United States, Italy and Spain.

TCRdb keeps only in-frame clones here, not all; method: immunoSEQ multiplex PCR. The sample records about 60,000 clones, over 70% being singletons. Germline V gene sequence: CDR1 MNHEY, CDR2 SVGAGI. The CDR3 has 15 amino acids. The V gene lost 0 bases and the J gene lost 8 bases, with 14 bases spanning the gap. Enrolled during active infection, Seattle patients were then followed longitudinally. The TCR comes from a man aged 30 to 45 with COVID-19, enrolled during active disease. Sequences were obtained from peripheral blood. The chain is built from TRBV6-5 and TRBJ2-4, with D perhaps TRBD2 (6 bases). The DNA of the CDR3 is TGTGCCAGCAGTTACTCCCAGGGTGGCGGGGACATTCAGTACTTC. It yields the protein CASSYSQGGGDIQYF.